This T cell receptor beta chain is drawn from a study of beta chain features in type 1 diabetes. In the study overall: There was similarity between patients and healthy donors in age, gender and cell yields.

Expressed TCRB transcripts were sequenced because the isolated RNA had all been reverse transcribed beforehand. Sequenced by immunoSEQ multiplex PCR; TCRdb stores in-frame clones only, minus some. The sample carries fewer than 300,000 clones, approximately 11% recorded once. Study outcomes and limitations: All four CD4+ subsets from Type 1 diabetes patients carried moderately but significantly shorter TCRB CDR3s.

One heparinised blood draw averaging around 100 mL was given by each donor. Via the markers CD45RO/CCR7/CD25/CD127/CD95/CD27, stem cell-like memory, regulatory, central memory and naive CD4+ cells were sorted. For this clone: Antigen: not known.

The receptor comes from a man aged 25 to 40 with type 1 diabetes. The sequencing sample was made of naive CD4+ T cells from blood.

The CDR3 spells CASSLGTGYGYTF. The CDR3 DNA reads as TGTGCCAGCAGCCTCGGGACAGGGTATGGCTACACCTTC. The chain has TRBV9 and TRBJ1-2; 9 nucleotides line up with TRBD1. The V segment lost 4 bases and the J segment 5 bases; nucleotides outside the gene matches: 3. The germline gives CDR1 SGDLS, CDR2 YYNGEE. This CDR3 comprises 13 residues.